Reported below is one TCR beta chain. This could be a read error, since a much larger clone is one nucleotide away. Quantitative 5'-RACE with molecular barcodes produced the TCR beta libraries. TCRdb reanalysed the 5' RACE reads using MiXCR and keeps one entry per CDR3 protein. The table shows just over 350,000 distinct CDR3 sequences, with 20% occurring only once. This specimen belongs to a study of CD8 T cells in ankylosing spondylitis. CDR1 and CDR2 from the germline V gene are MGHRA and YSYEKL. This CDR3 is built from 15 residues. The J segment lost 1 base and the V segment lost 1 base, leaving 0 bases of the junction unmatched.

This receptor was taken from a male donor with ankylosing spondylitis or in good health (not recorded which). What was sequenced was blood, either unsorted or a sorted T cell fraction (not recorded which). The rearrangement joins TRBV4-1 to TRBJ2-2, with 7 bases matching TRBD2. The DNA for the CDR3 is TGCGCCAGCAGCCAAGCGGGGGGGAACACCGGGGAGCTGTTTTTT. This gives the protein CASSQAGGNTGELFF.